The T cell receptor beta chain under discussion was sequenced for a study of somatic mutations in cytotoxic T cells in rheumatoid arthritis. Study as a whole: At nearly 100% purity, some V beta antibody-stained T-cell populations were flow-sorted, and these included V beta1+ cells that were sequenced for TCRB. Study-wide results and caveats: Compared with age-matched healthy controls, rheumatoid arthritis patients did not differ significantly in CD8+ T-cell clonality. Slight TRBV07 underrepresentation in rheumatoid arthritis patients went unadjusted for multiple comparisons.

Women made up about 57% of the healthy controls, who were blood donors with a median age of around 51 years (range roughly 21-75). To note about this clone: The antigen remains unidentified.

Profiled with immunoSEQ multiplex PCR; TCRdb holds only in-frame clones, not every one. The sample includes some 40,000 clones, approximately 80% seen only once; the top ten take roughly 3.2%. The germline V and J ends were trimmed by 0 bases and 4 bases, with 13 bases remaining between them. The CDR3 loop spans 15 amino acids. CDR1 and CDR2 (germline): GTSNPN, SVGIG (reference sequence). The clonotype comes from a man aged 40-55 years in good health. Sequenced: CD8+ T cells sorted from blood. The rearrangement joins TRBV30 to TRBJ1-5; D remains ambiguous. In nucleotides, the CDR3 is TGTGCCTGGAGTGTACCCGCAGGTAGTAATCAGCCCCAGCATTTT. Protein: CAWSVPAGSNQPQHF.